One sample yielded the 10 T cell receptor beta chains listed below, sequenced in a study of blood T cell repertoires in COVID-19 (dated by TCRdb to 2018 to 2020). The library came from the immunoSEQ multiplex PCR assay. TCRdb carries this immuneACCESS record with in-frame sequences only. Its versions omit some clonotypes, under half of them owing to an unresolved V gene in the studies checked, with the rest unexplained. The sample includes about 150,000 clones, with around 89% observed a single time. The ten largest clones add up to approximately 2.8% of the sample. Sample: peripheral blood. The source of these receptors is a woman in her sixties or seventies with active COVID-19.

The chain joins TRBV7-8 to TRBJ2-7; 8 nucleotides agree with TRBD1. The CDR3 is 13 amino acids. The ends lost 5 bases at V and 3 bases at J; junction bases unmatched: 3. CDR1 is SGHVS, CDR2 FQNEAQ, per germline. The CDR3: CASSLQGGYEQYF. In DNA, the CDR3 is TGTGCCAGCAGCCTACAGGGGGGCTACGAGCAGTACTTC.

The CDR3, as DNA: TGTGCCAGCAGAGACAGCCCGAACACCGGGGAGCTGTTTTTT. Translated, it gives CASRDSPNTGELFF. The chain couples TRBV9 to TRBJ2-2, with D possibly matching TRBD1 (5 bases). The CDR3 sequence is 14 residues long. V was clipped by 5 bases and J by 0 bases, with 8 bases between them. Germline CDR1 and CDR2: SGDLS and YYNGEE.

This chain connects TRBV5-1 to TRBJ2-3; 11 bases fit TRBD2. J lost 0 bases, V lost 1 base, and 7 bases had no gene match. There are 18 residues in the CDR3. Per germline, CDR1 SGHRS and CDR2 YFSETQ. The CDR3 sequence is CASSLNTGLAGSTDTQYF. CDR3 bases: TGCGCCAGCAGCTTGAACACCGGACTAGCGGGTAGCACAGATACGCAGTATTTT.

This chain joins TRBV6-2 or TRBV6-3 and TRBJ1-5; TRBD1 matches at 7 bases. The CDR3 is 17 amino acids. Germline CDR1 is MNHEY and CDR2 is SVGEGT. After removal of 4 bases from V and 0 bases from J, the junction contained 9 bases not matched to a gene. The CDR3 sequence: CASSSINRGYSNQPQHF. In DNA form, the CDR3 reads TGTGCCAGCAGTTCTATTAACAGGGGTTATAGCAATCAGCCCCAGCATTTT.

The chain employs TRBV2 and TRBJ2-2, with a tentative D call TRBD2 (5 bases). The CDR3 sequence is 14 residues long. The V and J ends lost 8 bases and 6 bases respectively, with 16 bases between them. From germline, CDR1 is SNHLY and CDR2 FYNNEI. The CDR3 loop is CASVEGTDSGELFF. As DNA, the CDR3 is TGTGCCAGCGTCGAGGGCACTGATTCCGGGGAGCTGTTTTTT.

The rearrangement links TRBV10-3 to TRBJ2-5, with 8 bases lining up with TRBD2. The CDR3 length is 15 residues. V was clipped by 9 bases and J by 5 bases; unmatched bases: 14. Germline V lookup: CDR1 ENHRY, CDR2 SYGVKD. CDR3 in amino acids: CAIAASGSGVETQYF. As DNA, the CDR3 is TGTGCCATAGCCGCGAGCGGGAGTGGAGTGGAGACCCAGTACTTC.

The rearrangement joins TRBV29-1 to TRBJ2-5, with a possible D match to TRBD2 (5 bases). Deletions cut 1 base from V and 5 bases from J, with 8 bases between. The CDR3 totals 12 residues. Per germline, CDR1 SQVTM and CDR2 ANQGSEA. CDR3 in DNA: TGCAGCGTTGAAGCCTCGGGGGAGACCCAGTACTTC. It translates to CSVEASGETQYF.

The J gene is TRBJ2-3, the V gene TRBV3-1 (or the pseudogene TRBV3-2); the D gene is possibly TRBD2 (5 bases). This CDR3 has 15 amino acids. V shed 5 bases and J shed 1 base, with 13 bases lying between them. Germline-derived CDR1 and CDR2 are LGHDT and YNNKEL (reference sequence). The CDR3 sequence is CASSGLKGGTDTQYF. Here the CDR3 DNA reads TGTGCCAGCAGCGGGCTAAAGGGAGGCACAGATACGCAGTATTTT.

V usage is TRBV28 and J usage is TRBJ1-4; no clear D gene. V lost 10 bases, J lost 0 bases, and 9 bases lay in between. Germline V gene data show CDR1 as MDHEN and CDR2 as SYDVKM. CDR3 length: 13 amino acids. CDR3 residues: CATESATNEKLFF. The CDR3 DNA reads TGTGCCACCGAGAGCGCAACTAATGAAAAACTGTTTTTT.

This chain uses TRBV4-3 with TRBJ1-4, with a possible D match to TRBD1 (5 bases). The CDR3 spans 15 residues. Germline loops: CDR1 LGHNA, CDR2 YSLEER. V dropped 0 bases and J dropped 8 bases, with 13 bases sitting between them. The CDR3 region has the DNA TGCGCCAGCAGCCAAGATAACAGGTTGGGGGAAAAACTGTTTTTT. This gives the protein CASSQDNRLGEKLFF.